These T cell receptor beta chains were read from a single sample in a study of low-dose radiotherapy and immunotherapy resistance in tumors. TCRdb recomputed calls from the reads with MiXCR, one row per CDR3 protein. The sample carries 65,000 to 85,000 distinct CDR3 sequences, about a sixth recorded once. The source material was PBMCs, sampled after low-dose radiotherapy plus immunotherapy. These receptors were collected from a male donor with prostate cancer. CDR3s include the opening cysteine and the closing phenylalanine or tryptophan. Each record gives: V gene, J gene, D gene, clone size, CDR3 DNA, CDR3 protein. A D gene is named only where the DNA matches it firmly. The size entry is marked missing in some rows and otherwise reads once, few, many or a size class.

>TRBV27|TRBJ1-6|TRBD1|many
TGTGCCAGCACCCCAGGGGGGTATAATTCACCCCTCCACTTT
CASTPGGYNSPLHF
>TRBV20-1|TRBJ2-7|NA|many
TGCAGTGCTAGAGTTTCTGGTATGAGCGAGCAGTACTTC
CSARVSGMSEQYF
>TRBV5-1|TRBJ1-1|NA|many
TGCGCCAGCAGCTTGGAGGTGGGGAACACTGAAGCTTTCTTT
CASSLEVGNTEAFF
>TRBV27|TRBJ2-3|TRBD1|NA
TGTGCCAGCAGCCCCGGGACAGGGTGGGCAGATACGCAGTATTTT
CASSPGTGWADTQYF
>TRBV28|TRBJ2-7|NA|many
TGTGCCAGCAGTTTAAGCGGCGACTACGAGCAGTACTTC
CASSLSGDYEQYF
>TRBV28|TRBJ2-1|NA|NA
TGTGCCAGCAGCCAGGGGGGTGTTGCGACGAATGAGCAGTTCTTC
CASSQGGVATNEQFF
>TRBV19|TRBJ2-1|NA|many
TGTGCCAGTGGGGGTAGCGGAGATTACAATGAGCAGTTCTTC
CASGGSGDYNEQFF
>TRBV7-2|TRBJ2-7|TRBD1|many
TGTGCCAGCAGCGGACAGGGGAGCTCCTACGAGCAGTACTTC
CASSGQGSSYEQYF
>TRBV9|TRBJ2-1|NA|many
TGTGCCAGCAGCGCGGACTGGGGCTCCTACAATGAGCAGTTCTTC
CASSADWGSYNEQFF
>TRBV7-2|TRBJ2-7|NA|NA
TGTGCCACCGCTCGAGGGGGAGTGGTCCACGAGCAGTACTTC
CATARGGVVHEQYF
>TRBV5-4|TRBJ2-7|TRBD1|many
TGTGCCAGCAGCCGGGGACAGGGATTTACCCCTTACTACGAGCAGTACTTC
CASSRGQGFTPYYEQYF
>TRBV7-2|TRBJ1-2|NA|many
TGTGCCAGCAGCTTAGGCCCAGGGGAGGGTTACACCTTC
CASSLGPGEGYTF
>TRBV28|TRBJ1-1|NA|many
TGTGCCAGCAGTTTGCATAGGGGGACTGAAGCTTTCTTT
CASSLHRGTEAFF
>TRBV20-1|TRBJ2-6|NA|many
TGCAGTGCTGGAAACCAGGGCGGCTCTGGGGCCAACGTCCTGACTTTC
CSAGNQGGSGANVLTF
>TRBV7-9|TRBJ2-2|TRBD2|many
TGTGCCAGCAGCTTAGAAGCGGGAGGGCCCCGGGAGCTGTTTTTT
CASSLEAGGPRELFF
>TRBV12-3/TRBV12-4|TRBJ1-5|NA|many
TGTGCCAGCAGGCGAACAGGGCGCCAGCCCCAGCATTTT
CASRRTGRQPQHF
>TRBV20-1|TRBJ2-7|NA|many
TGCAGTGCTAGAGTTGACAGCTCCTACGAGCAGTACTTC
CSARVDSSYEQYF
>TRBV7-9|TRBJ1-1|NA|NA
TGTGCCAGCAGCTTACCAGGGGAGAACACTGAAGCTTTCTTT
CASSLPGENTEAFF
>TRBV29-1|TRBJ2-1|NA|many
TGCAGCGTTGACGGACCGACTAGACTCGGGCAGTTCTTC
CSVDGPTRLGQFF
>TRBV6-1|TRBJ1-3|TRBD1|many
TGTGCCAGCAGTGGATGGGACAGGGGGCCGAACACCATATATTTT
CASSGWDRGPNTIYF
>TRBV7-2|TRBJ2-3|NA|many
TGTGCTAGCAGCGGTTGGGAAGTAGGGGCGGACCGCACAGATACGCAGTATTTT
CASSGWEVGADRTDTQYF
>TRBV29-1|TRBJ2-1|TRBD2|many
TGCAGCGTTGTCGGCTATATGACCGCGGGAGGTAGCGGCAATGAGCAGTTCTTC
CSVVGYMTAGGSGNEQFF
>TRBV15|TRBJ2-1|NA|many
TGTGCCACCAGCAGGGAGCAGGCAACCTACAATGAGCAGTTCTTC
CATSREQATYNEQFF
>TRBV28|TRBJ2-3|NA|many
TGTGCCAGCCACAAGAGCATCACAGATACGCAGTATTTT
CASHKSITDTQYF
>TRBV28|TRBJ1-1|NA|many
TGTGCCAGCAGTTCCCAACCGGGACACTACACTGAAGCTTTCTTT
CASSSQPGHYTEAFF
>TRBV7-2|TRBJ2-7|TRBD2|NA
TGTGCCAGCAGCTCAACGGGACTAGCGTACGAGCAGTACTTC
CASSSTGLAYEQYF
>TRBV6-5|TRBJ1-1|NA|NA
TGTGCCAGCAGTTACGGGTCCTCAGGGAGGAACACTGAAGCTTTCTTT
CASSYGSSGRNTEAFF
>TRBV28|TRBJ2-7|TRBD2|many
TGTGCCAGCAGTTTATCCTCTAGCGGGAGGAGGGAGCAGTACTTC
CASSLSSSGRREQYF
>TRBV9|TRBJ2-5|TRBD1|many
TGTGCCAGCAGCGGCCTAAAGACAGGGGGCTTACTGGAGACCCAGTACTTC
CASSGLKTGGLLETQYF
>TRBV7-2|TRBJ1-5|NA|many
TGTGCCAGCAGCCGAGAAAACAATCAGCCCCAGCATTTT
CASSRENNQPQHF
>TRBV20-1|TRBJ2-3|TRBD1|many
TGCAGTGCTAGAGCGCCAGGGGGAAGCACAGATACGCAGTATTTT
CSARAPGGSTDTQYF
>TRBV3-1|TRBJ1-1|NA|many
TGTGCCAGCAGCCACCTCGCGGAACACGAAGCTTTCTTT
CASSHLAEHEAFF
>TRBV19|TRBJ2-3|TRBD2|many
TGTGCCAGTAGTATCGGGACTAGCGGGACTACCTATACGCAGTATTTT
CASSIGTSGTTYTQYF
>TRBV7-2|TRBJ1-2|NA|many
TGTGCCAGCAGCTTAGTTATTCGGGTTGGGGGCTATGGCTACACCTTC
CASSLVIRVGGYGYTF
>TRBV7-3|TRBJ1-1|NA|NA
TGTGCCAGCGACGCGCGAAGTTCTGAAGCTTTCTTT
CASDARSSEAFF
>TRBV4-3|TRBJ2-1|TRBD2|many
TGCGCCAGCAGCCAAGGAATGCGGGAGACCTACAATGAGCAGTTCTTC
CASSQGMRETYNEQFF
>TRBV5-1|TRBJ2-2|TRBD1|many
TGCGCCAGCAGCCCCCCTTACAGGGGCCCGGGCACCGGGGAGCTGTTTTTT
CASSPPYRGPGTGELFF
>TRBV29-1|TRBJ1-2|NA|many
TGCAGCGTTGGGACCGAGGACTACACCTTC
CSVGTEDYTF
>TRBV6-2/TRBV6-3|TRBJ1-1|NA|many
TGTGCCAGCACCCTAAGCACTGAAGCTTTCTTT
CASTLSTEAFF
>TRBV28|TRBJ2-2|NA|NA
NA
CASSSGQGNTGELFFF
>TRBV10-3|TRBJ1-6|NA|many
TGTGCCATCAGTGAAGGGCCAGGGAATTCACCCCTCCACTTT
CAISEGPGNSPLHF
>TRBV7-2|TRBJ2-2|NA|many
TGTGCCAGCAGCCAGCGACTGTTGAACACCGGGGAGCTGTTTTTT
CASSQRLLNTGELFF
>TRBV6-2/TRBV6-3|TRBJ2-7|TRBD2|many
TGTGCCAGCAGTTACCCTTCTAGCGGGAGAGACACCTACGAGCAGTACTTC
CASSYPSSGRDTYEQYF
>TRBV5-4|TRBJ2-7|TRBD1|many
TGTGCCAGCAGCTTGGATCAGGGGGCGCGTTACGAGCAGTACTTC
CASSLDQGARYEQYF
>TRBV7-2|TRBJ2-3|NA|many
TGTGCCAGCAGCTTAGCAGCGGGCCTATCAACTAGCACAGATACGCAGTATTTT
CASSLAAGLSTSTDTQYF
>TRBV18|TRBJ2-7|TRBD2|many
TGTGCCAGCTCAGTTCTAGCGGATTACGAGCAGTACTTC
CASSVLADYEQYF
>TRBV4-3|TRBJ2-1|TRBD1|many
TGCGCCAGCAGCCAGGTCCCGGGACAGGGATTTGCTAGGCAGTTCTTC
CASSQVPGQGFARQFF
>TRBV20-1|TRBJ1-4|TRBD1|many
TGCAGTGCTAGAGATCTCCAGGGGGAAGCAACTAATGAAAAACTGTTTTTT
CSARDLQGEATNEKLFF
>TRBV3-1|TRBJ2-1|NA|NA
TGTGCCAGCAGCCAAGTGCCAACAGGGAGCTCCTACAATGAGCAGTTCTTC
CASSQVPTGSSYNEQFF
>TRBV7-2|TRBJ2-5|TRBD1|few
TGTGCCAGCAGCCTGATGACAGGGCACGGGGAGACCCAGTACTTC
CASSLMTGHGETQYF
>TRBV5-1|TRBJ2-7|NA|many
TGCGCCAGCAGCTCGTCACCAGGGGAGCACGAGCAGTACTTC
CASSSSPGEHEQYF
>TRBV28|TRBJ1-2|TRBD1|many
TGTGCCAGCAGCACTTTGGGACAGTCTAACTATGGCTACACCTTC
CASSTLGQSNYGYTF
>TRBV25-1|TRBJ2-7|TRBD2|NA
TGTGCCAGCAGTGATCGCAAGTTGGTAGCGGGAGCATACGAGCAGTACTTC
CASSDRKLVAGAYEQYF
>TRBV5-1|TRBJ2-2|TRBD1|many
TGCGCCAGCAGCAAGGGGGCGAGTGGCACCGGGGAGCTGTTTTTT
CASSKGASGTGELFF
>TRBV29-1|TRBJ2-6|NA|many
TGCAGCGTTGCTTACGGATCAGGACGAGGGGCCAACGTCCTGACTTTC
CSVAYGSGRGANVLTF
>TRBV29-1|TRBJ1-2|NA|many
TGCAGCGTTGGGGGGGGCCTCCAGGATGGCTACACCTTC
CSVGGGLQDGYTF
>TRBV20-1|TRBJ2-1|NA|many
TGCAGTGCTAGAGAGACCGTCAATGAGCAGTTCTTC
CSARETVNEQFF
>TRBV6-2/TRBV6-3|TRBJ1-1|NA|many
TGTGCCAGCAGTTACATCAGTAACACTGAAGCTTTCTTT
CASSYISNTEAFF
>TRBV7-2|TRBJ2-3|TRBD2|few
TGTGCCAGCAGGGCTACTAGCGGAGGGCCCGATACGCAGTATTTT
CASRATSGGPDTQYF
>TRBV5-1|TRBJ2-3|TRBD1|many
TGCGCCAGCAGCGGGGGACAGACCACCACAGATACGCAGTATTTT
CASSGGQTTTDTQYF